Below, 19 T cell receptor beta chains from the same sample are listed, as sequenced in a study of graft-versus-host responses after intestinal transplantation. Data came from immunoSEQ multiplex PCR; TCRdb stores just in-frame clones and leaves some out. The sample includes 110,000 to 150,000 clones, 85% to 95% of them seen just once. These TCRs are of unknown antigen specificity. The sample consisted of unstimulated CD4+ T cells sorted from spleen or lymph node cells, taken before intestinal transplant. The receptors here all came from a human donor who received an intestinal transplant.

The chain uses TRBV23-1 and TRBJ1-4; TRBD1 matches 7 bases. TRBV23-1 is designated an ORF whose function remains uncertain. Unmatched junction bases numbered 11, after V lost 3 bases and J lost 4 bases. This CDR3 is built from 17 residues. The CDR3 reads CASSQHRQGQDNEKLFF. In DNA form, the CDR3 reads TGCGCCAGCAGTCAGCATCGACAGGGTCAAGATAATGAAAAACTGTTTTTT.

The chain has TRBV13 and TRBJ1-2; TRBD1 agrees at 8 bases. This CDR3 has 13 residues. J gave up 3 bases and V 5 bases, and 2 bases lay outside the gene matches. Per the germline V gene, CDR1 is PRHDT and CDR2 is FYEKMQ (reference sequence). The DNA for the CDR3 is TGTGCCAGCAGCCGGGGACAGGACTATGGCTACACCTTC. Translation gives CASSRGQDYGYTF.

The chain couples TRBV7-9 to TRBJ2-7, with 10 bases aligning to TRBD2. Germline V lookup: CDR1 SEHNR, CDR2 FQNEAQ (reference sequence). The CDR3 spans 16 residues. Trimming took 5 bases from V and 3 from J; bases not matched to a gene: 10. The CDR3 nucleotides are TGTGCCAGCAGCCACCCCGGGACTAGCGTCGACTACGAGCAGTACTTC. It translates to CASSHPGTSVDYEQYF. Looking up the rest from reference TRBV7-9 and TRBJ2-7 gives the full variable domain: DTGVSQNPRHKITKRGQNVTFRCDPISEHNRLYWYRQTLGQGPEFLTYFQNEAQLEKSRLLSDRFSAERPKGSFSTLEIQRTEQGDSAMYLCASSHPGTSVDYEQYFGPGTRLTVT.

The V gene is TRBV19, the J gene TRBJ1-2; TRBD1 is a possible D gene (5 bases). There are 15 residues in the CDR3. The V gene's germline CDR1 is LNHDA and CDR2 SQIVND (reference sequence). Trimming cost V 1 base and J 6 bases, with 15 bases left between them. CDR3 region: CASSIGTGTLDGYTF. CDR3 DNA sequence: TGTGCCAGTAGTATAGGAACCGGGACCCTGGATGGCTACACCTTC.

The rearrangement uses TRBV6-5 and TRBJ2-1, with D possibly matching TRBD2 (5 bases). The CDR3 runs to 16 residues. V lost 0 bases and J 5 bases, leaving 14 bases between the germline ends. From germline, CDR1 is MNHEY and CDR2 SVGAGI. The CDR3 loop is CASSYSPRLYNNEQFF. The DNA for the CDR3 is TGTGCCAGCAGTTACTCCCCTAGACTATATAACAATGAGCAGTTCTTC.

In nucleotides, the CDR3 is TGCGCCAGCAGCTTGCGACTAGACAATGAGCAGTTCTTC. It yields the protein CASSLRLDNEQFF. The J gene is TRBJ2-1, the V gene TRBV5-1, with D possibly TRBD2 on 6 matching bases. The germline V gene has CDR1 SGHRS and CDR2 YFSETQ. Trimming removed 1 base at V and 5 bases at J, with 7 bases between. The CDR3 is made up of 13 amino acids.

The chain links TRBV15 to TRBJ2-2; weak D call: TRBD2 (7 bases). In germline, CDR1 is LNHNV, CDR2 YYDKDF (reference sequence). The CDR3 is made up of 15 amino acids. V gave up 6 bases and J gave up 4 bases, with 15 bases separating them. The CDR3 nucleotides are TGTGCCACCAGGGGGGGGCGGGAGCCCACCGGGGAGCTGTTTTTT. This codes for CATRGGREPTGELFF. Variable domain in full (rest from reference TRBV15 and TRBJ2-2): DAMVIQNPRYQVTQFGKPVTLSCSQTLNHNVMYWYQQKSSQAPKLLFHYYDKDFNNEADTPDNFQSRRPNTSFCFLDIRSPGLGDTAMYLCATRGGREPTGELFFGEGSRLTVL.

This chain joins TRBV5-1 and TRBJ2-3; 16 bases fit TRBD2. V dropped 4 bases and J dropped 5; count of bases not matched to a gene: 4. This CDR3 comprises 16 residues. CDR1 is SGHRS, CDR2 YFSETQ, per germline. DNA for the CDR3: TGCGCCAGCAGCGGGGGACTAGCGGGAGGGAAAGATACGCAGTATTTT. This gives the protein CASSGGLAGGKDTQYF.

V is TRBV7-9 and J is TRBJ2-1; tentatively, D is TRBD1 (6 bases). Germline-derived CDR1 and CDR2 are SEHNR and FQNEAQ (reference sequence). This CDR3 contains 13 residues. The V gene lost 2 bases and the J gene lost 9 bases, with 11 bases spanning the gap. CDR3 sequence reads: CASSLHGQLEQFF. CDR3 DNA: TGTGCCAGCAGCTTACACGGACAGCTTGAGCAGTTCTTC.

This chain links TRBV19 with TRBJ1-5; D is uncertain. Germline V CDR1 and CDR2: LNHDA, SQIVND (reference sequence). This CDR3 region has 14 residues. Between the trimmed V and J ends, which lost 7 bases and 0 bases, there was a span of 10 bases. The CDR3: CASKTPYSNQPQHF. The CDR3 nucleotides read TGTGCCAGTAAGACACCTTATAGCAATCAGCCCCAGCATTTT.

The chain has TRBV19 and TRBJ1-1; D ambiguous. Trimming left V 7 bases short and J 0 bases short, with 15 bases between. The CDR3 consists of 15 residues. CDR1 and CDR2 (germline): LNHDA, SQIVND (reference sequence). The CDR3 reads CASIRQVHMNTEAFF. CDR3 DNA sequence: TGTGCCAGTATTAGGCAGGTCCACATGAACACTGAAGCTTTCTTT.

This clone showed up just once. The rearrangement links TRBV5-1 to TRBJ2-5; 14 bases align to TRBD2. With 4 bases clipped from V and 4 bases from J, the junction kept 9 bases outside the gene matches. This CDR3 has 17 residues. Germline V gene sequence: CDR1 SGHRS, CDR2 YFSETQ. The CDR3 region is CASSPRLAGGPPETQYF. In DNA form, the CDR3 reads TGCGCCAGCAGCCCGAGACTAGCGGGAGGGCCTCCAGAGACCCAGTACTTC.

The rearrangement links TRBV30 to TRBJ1-2; D unclear. The CDR3 contains 10 residues. Germline CDR1 is GTSNPN and CDR2 is SVGIG (reference sequence). Trimming stripped 5 bases from V and 8 bases from J, with 9 bases between. DNA of the CDR3: TGTGCCTGGGGAGAAGGGGGCTACACCTTC. Translated: CAWGEGGYTF.

In its sample, this clone was seen once. The CDR3, as DNA: TGTGCCAGCAGCCACGGGACAGTGTATAGCAATCAGCCCCAGCATTTT. This translates into CASSHGTVYSNQPQHF. The chain carries TRBV7-2 and TRBJ1-5; 7 bases line up with TRBD1. V lost 5 bases and J lost 0; bases outside the gene matches: 7. Germline assignment: CDR1 SGHTA and CDR2 FQGNSA. The CDR3 is 16 residues long.

The V gene is TRBV7-2, the J gene TRBJ2-7; D perhaps matches TRBD1 (6 bases). CDR1 is SGHTA and CDR2 is FQGNSA in the germline V gene. The CDR3 consists of 16 residues. Trimming cost V 5 bases and J 7 bases, with 24 bases left between them. CDR3 loop: CASSLYGTEGHGEQYF. The CDR3 region has the DNA TGTGCCAGCAGCCTGTACGGGACCGAGGGACATGGGGAGCAGTACTTC.

The chain recombines TRBV5-3 with TRBJ1-1; D uncertain. TRBV5-3 carries the ORF label, with uncertain function. This CDR3 contains 11 residues. V was clipped by 0 bases and J by 7 bases, with 4 bases between them. The CDR3 loop reads CARSLVSEAFF. The CDR3 bases are TGTGCCAGAAGCTTGGTTAGTGAAGCTTTCTTT.

This chain connects TRBV5-1 to TRBJ2-7, with 11 bases lining up with TRBD2. V lost 5 bases and J lost 0; bases outside the gene matches: 4. Looked up from germline, CDR1 is SGHRS and CDR2 is YFSETQ. This CDR3 is built from 15 residues. CDR3 amino acids: CASRLGLAGSYEQYF. The DNA of the CDR3 is TGCGCCAGCAGACTCGGACTAGCGGGCTCCTACGAGCAGTACTTC.

In DNA, the CDR3 is TGTGCCAGCAGCTCGCGCAGGGCGGATTCACCCCTCCACTTT. Protein sequence: CASSSRRADSPLHF. This rearrangement joins TRBV5-4 to TRBJ1-6, with D maybe TRBD1 (5 bases). The V gene lost 3 bases and the J gene lost 8 bases, with 12 bases spanning the gap. The CDR3 covers 14 residues. Per the germline V gene, CDR1 is SGHNT and CDR2 is YYREEE (reference sequence).

The chain joins TRBV30 to TRBJ2-1; TRBD2 matches at 10 bases. The CDR3 contains 19 residues. Germline CDR1 GTSNPN, CDR2 SVGIG (reference sequence). The J segment lost 7 bases and the V segment lost 0 bases, leaving 18 bases of the junction unmatched. The CDR3 loop is CAWSVRGIGTSEKSNEQFF. CDR3 DNA: TGTGCCTGGAGTGTACGAGGGATAGGGACTAGCGAGAAATCTAATGAGCAGTTCTTC.